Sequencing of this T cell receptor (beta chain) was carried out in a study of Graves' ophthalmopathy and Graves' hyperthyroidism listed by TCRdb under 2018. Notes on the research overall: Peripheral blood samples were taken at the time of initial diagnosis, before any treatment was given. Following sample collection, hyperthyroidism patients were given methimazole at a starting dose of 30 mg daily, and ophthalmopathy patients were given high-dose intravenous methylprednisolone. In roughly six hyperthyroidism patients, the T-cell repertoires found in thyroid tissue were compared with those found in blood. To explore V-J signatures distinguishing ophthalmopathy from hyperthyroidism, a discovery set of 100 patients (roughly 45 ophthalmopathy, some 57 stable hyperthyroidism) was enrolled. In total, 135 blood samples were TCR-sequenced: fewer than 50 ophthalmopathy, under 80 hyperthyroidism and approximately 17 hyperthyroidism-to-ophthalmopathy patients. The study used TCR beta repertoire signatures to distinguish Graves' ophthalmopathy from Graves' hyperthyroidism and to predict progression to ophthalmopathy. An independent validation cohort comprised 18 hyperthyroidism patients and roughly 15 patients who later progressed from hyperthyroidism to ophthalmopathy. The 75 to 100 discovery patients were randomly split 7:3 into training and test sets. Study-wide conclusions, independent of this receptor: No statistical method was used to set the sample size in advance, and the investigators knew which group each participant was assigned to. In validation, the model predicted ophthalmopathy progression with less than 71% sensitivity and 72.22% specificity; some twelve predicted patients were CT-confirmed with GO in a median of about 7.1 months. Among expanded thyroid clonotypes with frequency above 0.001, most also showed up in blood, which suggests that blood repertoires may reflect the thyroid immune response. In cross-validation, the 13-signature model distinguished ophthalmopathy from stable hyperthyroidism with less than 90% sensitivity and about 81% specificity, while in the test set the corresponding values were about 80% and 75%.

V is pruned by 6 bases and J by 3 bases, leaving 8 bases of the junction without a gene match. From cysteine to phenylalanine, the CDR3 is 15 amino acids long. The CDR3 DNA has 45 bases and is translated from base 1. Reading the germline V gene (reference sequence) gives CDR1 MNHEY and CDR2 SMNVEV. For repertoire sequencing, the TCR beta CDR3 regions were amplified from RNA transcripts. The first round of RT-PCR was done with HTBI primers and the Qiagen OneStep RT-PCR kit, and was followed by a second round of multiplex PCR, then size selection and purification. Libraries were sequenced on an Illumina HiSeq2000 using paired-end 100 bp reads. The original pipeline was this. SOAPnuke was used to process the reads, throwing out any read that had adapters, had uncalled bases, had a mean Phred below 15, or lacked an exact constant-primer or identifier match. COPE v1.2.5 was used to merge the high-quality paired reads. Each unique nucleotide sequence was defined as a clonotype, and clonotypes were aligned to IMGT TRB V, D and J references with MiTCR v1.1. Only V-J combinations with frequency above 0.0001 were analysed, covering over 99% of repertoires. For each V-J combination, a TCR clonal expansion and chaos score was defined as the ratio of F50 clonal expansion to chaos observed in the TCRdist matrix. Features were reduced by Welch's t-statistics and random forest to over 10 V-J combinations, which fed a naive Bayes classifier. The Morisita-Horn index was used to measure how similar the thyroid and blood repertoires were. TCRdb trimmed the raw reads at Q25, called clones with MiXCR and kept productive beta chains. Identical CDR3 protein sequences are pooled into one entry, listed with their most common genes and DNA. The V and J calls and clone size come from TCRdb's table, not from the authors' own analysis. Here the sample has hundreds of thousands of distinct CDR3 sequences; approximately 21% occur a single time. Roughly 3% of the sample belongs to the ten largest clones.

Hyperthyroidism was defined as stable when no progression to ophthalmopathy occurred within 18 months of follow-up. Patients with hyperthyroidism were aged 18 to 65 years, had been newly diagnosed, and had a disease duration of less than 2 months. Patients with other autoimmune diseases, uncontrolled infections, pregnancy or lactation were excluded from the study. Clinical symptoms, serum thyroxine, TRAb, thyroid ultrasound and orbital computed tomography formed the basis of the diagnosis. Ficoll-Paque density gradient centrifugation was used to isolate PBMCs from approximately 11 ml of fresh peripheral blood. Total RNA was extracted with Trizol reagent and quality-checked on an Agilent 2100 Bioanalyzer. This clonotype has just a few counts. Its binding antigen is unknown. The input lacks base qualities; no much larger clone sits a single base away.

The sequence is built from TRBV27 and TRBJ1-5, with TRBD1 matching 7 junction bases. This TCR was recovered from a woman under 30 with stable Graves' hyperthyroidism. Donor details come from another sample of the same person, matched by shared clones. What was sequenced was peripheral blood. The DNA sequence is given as TGTGCCAGCAGGAACAGGGGTGGCCTCAATCAGCCCCAGCATTTT. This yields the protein CASRNRGGLNQPQHF.